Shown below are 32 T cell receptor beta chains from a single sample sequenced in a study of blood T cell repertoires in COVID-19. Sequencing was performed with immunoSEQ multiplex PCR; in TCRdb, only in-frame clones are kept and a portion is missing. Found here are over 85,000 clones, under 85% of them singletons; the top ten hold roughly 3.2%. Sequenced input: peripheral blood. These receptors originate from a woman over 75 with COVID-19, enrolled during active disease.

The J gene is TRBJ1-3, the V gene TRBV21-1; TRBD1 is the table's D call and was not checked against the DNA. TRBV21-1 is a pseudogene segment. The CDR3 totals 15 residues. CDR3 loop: CASSKTGGSGNTIYF. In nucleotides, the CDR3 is TGTGCCAGCAGCAAGACAGGCGGCTCTGGAAACACCATATATTTT.

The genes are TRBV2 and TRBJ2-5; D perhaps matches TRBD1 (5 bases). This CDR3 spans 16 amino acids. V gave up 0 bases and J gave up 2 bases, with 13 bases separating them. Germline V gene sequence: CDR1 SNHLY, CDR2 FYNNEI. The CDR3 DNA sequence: TGTGCCAGCAGTGAAGCGCTTCGAACAGGACAAGAGACCCAGTACTTC. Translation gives CASSEALRTGQETQYF. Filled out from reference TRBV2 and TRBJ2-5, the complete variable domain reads EPEVTQTPSHQVTQMGQEVILRCVPISNHLYFYWYRQILGQKVEFLVSFYNNEISEKSEIFDDQFSVERPDGSNFTLKIRSTKLEDSAMYFCASSEALRTGQETQYFGPGTRLLVL.

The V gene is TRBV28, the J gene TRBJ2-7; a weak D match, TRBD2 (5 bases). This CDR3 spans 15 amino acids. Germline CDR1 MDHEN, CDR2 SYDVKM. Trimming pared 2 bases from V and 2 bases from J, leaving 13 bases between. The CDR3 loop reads CASSLEGAVAYEQYF. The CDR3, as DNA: TGTGCCAGCAGTTTAGAGGGAGCTGTAGCCTACGAGCAGTACTTC.

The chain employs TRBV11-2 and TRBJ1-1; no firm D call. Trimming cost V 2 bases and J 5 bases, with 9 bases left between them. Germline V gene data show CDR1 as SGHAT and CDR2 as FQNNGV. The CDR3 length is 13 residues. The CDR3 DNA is TGTGCCAGCAGCTTACGACGGGGAACTGAAGCTTTCTTT. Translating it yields CASSLRRGTEAFF.

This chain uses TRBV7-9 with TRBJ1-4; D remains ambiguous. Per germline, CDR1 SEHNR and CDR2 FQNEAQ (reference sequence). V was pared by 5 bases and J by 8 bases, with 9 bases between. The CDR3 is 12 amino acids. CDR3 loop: CASSLTGEKLFF. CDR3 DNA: TGTGCCAGCAGCCTAACGGGGGAAAAACTGTTTTTT.

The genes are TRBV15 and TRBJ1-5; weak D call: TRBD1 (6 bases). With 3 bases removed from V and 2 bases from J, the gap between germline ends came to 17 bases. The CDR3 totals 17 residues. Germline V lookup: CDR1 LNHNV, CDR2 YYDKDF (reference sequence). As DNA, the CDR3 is TGTGCCACCAGCAGCCCGAGGGGGGGCAGGGGCAATCAGCCCCAGCATTTT. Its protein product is CATSSPRGGRGNQPQHF. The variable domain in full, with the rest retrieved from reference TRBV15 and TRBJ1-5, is DAMVIQNPRYQVTQFGKPVTLSCSQTLNHNVMYWYQQKSSQAPKLLFHYYDKDFNNEADTPDNFQSRRPNTSFCFLDIRSPGLGDTAMYLCATSSPRGGRGNQPQHFGDGTRLSIL.

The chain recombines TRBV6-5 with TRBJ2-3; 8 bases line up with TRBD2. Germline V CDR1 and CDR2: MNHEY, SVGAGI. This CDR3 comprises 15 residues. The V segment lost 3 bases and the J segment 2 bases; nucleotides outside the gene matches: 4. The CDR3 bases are TGTGCCAGCAGTTATAGCGGGGTTAACACAGATACGCAGTATTTT. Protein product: CASSYSGVNTDTQYF.

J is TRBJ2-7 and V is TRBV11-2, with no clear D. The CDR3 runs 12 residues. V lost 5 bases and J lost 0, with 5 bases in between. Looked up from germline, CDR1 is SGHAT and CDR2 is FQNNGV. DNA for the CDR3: TGTGCCAGCAGCCTCTCCTCCTACGAGCAGTACTTC. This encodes CASSLSSYEQYF.

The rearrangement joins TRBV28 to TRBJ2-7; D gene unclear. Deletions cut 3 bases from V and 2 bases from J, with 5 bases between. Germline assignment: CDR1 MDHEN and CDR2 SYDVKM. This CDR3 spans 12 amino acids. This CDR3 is CASSFQAYEQYF. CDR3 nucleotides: TGTGCCAGCAGTTTTCAGGCCTACGAGCAGTACTTC.

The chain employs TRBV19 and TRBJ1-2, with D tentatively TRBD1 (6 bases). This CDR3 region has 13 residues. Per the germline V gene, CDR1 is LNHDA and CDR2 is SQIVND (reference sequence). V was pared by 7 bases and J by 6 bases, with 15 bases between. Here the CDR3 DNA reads TGTGCCAGTACATCACAGGGCGTGAATGGCTACACCTTC. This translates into CASTSQGVNGYTF.

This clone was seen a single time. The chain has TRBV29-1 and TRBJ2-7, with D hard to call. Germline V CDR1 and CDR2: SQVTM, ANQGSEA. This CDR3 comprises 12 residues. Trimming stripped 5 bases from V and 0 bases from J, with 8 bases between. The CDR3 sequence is CSVSKSSYEQYF. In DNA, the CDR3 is TGCAGCGTTTCTAAGAGCTCCTACGAGCAGTACTTC.

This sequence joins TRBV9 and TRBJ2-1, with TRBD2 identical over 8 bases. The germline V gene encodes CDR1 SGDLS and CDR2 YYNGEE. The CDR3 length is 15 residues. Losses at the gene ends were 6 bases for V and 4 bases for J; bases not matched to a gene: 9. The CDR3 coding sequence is TGTGCCAGCACCCGGGGTAGCGGGAAATACAATGAGCAGTTCTTC. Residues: CASTRGSGKYNEQFF.

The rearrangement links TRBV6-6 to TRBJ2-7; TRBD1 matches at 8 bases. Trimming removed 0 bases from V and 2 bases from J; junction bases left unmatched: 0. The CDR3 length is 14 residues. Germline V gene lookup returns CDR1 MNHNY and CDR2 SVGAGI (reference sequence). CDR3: CASSYSQGAYEQYF. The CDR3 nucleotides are TGTGCCAGCAGTTACTCACAGGGGGCCTACGAGCAGTACTTC.

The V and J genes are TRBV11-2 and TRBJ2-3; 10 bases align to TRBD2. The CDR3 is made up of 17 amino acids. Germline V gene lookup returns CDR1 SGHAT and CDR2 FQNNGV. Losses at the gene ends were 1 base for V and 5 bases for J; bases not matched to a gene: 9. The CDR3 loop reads CASSLVPAGGPIDTQYF. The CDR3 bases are TGTGCCAGCAGCTTAGTCCCAGCGGGGGGGCCCATAGATACGCAGTATTTT.

For the CDR3, the DNA is TGCGCCAGCAGCTTGAAAGGGACTAGCGGGAGGATGGTACAAGAGACCCAGTACTTC. Translated: CASSLKGTSGRMVQETQYF. The genes are TRBV5-1 and TRBJ2-5; 15 bases line up with TRBD2. The trim removed 1 base at V and 2 bases at J, leaving 9 bases unmatched. This CDR3 region has 19 residues. Per the germline V gene, CDR1 is SGHRS and CDR2 is YFSETQ.

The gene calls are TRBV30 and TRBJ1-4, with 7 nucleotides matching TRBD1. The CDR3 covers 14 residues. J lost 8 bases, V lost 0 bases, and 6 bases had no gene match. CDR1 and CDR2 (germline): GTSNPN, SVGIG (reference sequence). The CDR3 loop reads CAWSVNRGAEKLFF. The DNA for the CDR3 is TGTGCCTGGAGTGTTAACAGGGGTGCCGAAAAACTGTTTTTT.

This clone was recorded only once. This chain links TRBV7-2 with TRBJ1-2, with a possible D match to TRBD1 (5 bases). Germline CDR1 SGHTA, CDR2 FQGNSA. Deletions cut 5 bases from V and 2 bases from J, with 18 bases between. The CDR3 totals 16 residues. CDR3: CASSPEGAYVNYGYTF. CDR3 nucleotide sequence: TGTGCCAGCAGCCCCGAAGGGGCGTATGTAAACTATGGCTACACCTTC.

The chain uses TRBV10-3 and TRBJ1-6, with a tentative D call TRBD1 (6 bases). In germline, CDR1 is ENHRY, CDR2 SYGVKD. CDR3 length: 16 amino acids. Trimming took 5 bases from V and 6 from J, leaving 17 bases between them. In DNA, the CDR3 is TGTGCCATCAGTCATCCGACTGGACAGTTTAATTCACCCCTCCACTTT. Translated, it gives CAISHPTGQFNSPLHF.

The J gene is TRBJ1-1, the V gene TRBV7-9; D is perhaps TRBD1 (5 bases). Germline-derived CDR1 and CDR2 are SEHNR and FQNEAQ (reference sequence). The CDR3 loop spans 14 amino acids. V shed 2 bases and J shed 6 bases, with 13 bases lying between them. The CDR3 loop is CASSLMGWGSEAFF. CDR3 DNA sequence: TGTGCCAGCAGCTTAATGGGATGGGGCTCTGAAGCTTTCTTT.

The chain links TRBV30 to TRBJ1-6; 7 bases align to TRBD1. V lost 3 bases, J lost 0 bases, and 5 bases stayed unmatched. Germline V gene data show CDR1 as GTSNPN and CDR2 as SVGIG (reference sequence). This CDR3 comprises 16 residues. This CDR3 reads CAWSLDRSSYNSPLHF. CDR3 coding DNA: TGTGCCTGGAGCCTGGACAGGAGCTCCTATAATTCACCCCTCCACTTT.

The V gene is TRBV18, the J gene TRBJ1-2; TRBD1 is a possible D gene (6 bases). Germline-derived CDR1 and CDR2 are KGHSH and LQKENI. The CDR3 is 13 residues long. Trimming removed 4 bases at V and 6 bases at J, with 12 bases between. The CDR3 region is CASSLGQTNGYTF. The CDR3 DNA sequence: TGTGCCAGCTCACTCGGACAGACTAATGGCTACACCTTC.

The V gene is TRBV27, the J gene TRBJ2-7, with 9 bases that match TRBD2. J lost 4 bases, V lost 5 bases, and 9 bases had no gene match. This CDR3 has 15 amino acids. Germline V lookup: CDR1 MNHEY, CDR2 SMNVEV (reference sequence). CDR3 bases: TGTGCCAGCAGTAGGGCGGGAGGGCGCAGGTACGAGCAGTACTTC. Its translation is CASSRAGGRRYEQYF.

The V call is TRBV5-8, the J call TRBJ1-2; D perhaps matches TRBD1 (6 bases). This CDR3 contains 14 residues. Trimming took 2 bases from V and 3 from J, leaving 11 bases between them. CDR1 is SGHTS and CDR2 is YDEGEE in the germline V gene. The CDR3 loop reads CASSFTGSDYGYTF. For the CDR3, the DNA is TGTGCCAGCAGCTTTACAGGGAGCGACTATGGCTACACCTTC. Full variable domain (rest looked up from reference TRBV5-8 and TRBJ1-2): EAGVTQSPTHLIKTRGQQATLRCSPISGHTSVYWYQQALGLGLQFLLWYDEGEERNRGNFPPRFSGRQFPNYSSELNVNALELEDSALYLCASSFTGSDYGYTFGSGTRLTVV.

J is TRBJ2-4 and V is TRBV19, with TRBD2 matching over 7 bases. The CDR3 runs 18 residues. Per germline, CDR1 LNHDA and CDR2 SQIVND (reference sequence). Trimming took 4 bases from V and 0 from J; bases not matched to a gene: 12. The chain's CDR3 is CASSRSGAGPRAKNIQYF. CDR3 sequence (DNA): TGTGCCAGTAGTAGGAGCGGGGCAGGTCCTAGAGCCAAAAACATTCAGTACTTC. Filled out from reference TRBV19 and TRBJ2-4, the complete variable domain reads DGGITQSPKYLFRKEGQNVTLSCEQNLNHDAMYWYRQDPGQGLRLIYYSQIVNDFQKGDIAEGYSVSREKKESFPLTVTSAQKNPTAFYLCASSRSGAGPRAKNIQYFGAGTRLSVL.

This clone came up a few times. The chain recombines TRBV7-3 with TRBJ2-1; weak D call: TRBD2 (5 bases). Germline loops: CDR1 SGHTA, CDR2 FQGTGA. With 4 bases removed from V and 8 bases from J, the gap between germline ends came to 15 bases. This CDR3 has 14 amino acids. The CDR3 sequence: CASSSGIPGDEQFF. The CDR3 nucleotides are TGTGCCAGCAGCTCGGGGATCCCTGGGGATGAGCAGTTCTTC.

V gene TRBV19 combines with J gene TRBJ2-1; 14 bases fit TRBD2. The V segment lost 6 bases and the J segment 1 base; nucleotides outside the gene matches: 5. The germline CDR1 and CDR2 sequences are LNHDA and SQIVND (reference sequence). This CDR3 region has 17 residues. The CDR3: CASRGLAGAASYNEQFF. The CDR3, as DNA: TGTGCCAGTAGGGGACTAGCGGGGGCCGCGTCCTACAATGAGCAGTTCTTC.

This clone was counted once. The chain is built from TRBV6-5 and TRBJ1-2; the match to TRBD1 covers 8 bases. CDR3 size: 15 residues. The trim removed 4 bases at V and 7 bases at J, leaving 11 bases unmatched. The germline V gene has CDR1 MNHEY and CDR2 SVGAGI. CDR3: CASSFLGRGLGGYTF. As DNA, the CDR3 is TGTGCCAGCAGTTTTTTAGGCAGGGGGCTCGGTGGCTACACCTTC.

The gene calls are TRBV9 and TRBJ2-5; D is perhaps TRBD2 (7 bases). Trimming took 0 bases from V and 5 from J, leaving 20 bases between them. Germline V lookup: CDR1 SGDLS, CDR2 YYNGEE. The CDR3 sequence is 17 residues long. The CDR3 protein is CASSVAGGRADFETQYF. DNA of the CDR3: TGTGCCAGCAGCGTAGCGGGGGGCCGAGCCGATTTCGAGACCCAGTACTTC. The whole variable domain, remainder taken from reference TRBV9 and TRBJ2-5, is DSGVTQTPKHLITATGQRVTLRCSPRSGDLSVYWYQQSLDQGLQFLIQYYNGEERAKGNILERFSAQQFPDLHSELNLSSLELGDSALYFCASSVAGGRADFETQYFGPGTRLLVL.

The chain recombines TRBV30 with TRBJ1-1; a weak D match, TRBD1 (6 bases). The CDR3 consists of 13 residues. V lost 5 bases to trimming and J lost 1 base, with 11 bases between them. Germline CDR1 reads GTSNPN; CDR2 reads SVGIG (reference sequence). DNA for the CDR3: TGTGCCTGGTTGGGACATTCGAACACTGAAGCTTTCTTT. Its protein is CAWLGHSNTEAFF.

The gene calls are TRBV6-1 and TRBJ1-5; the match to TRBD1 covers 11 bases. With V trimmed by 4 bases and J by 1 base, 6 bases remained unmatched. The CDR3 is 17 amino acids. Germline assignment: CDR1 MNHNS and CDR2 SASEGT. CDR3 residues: CASSAGQGASSNQPQHF. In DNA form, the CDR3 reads TGTGCCAGCAGTGCCGGACAGGGGGCTTCAAGCAATCAGCCCCAGCATTTT.

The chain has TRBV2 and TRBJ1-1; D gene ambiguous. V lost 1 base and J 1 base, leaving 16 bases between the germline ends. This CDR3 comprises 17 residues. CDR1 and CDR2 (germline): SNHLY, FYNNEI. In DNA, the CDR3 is TGTGCCAGCAGTGAAGTTCGTCTTAACATTGGGAACACTGAAGCTTTCTTT. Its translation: CASSEVRLNIGNTEAFF.

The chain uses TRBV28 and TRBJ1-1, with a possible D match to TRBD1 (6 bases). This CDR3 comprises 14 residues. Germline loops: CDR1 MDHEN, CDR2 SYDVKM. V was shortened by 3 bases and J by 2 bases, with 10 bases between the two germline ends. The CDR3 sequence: CASSFAGVNTEAFF. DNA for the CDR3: TGTGCCAGCAGTTTTGCAGGGGTTAACACTGAAGCTTTCTTT.